This T cell receptor beta chain originates from a study of cytomegalovirus exposure and HLA in healthy donors. Study-level findings and limits: Later analysis found that TCR beta chains associated with HLA were more clonally expanded than other, equally common chains. Analyses of presence and absence presupposed an approximately uniform sequencing depth across donors.

This clone occurred a few times. The antigen remains unidentified. J gave up 3 bases and V 4 bases, and 8 bases lay outside the gene matches. The CDR3 covers 16 residues. CDR1 and CDR2 from the germline V gene are MNHEY and SVGAGI. It was with 60 Vbeta and 13 Jbeta primers that the PCR ran. Assay: immunoSEQ multiplex PCR; the TCRdb copy retains only in-frame clones and omits some. The sample lists about 150,000 clones; around 75% were seen once. The sequenced material came from PBMCs. The rearrangement uses TRBV6-5 and TRBJ2-1, with TRBD2 matching over 8 bases. The origin of this receptor is a man aged 18 to 30 in good health and CMV-seropositive. CDR3 DNA sequence: TGTGCCAGCAGTTCCCCAGAGCGGGAGAGCTACAATGAGCAGTTCTTC. Translation gives CASSSPERESYNEQFF.